Listed below are T cell receptor beta chains from one sample, sequenced in a study of identical twins. TCRdb processed the 5' RACE reads anew with MiXCR; each CDR3 protein has one entry. The profile covers under 1 million distinct CDR3 sequences, with 9% to 15% appearing a single time and around 1.5% taken by the ten largest. This sample also belongs to another study, concerning yellow fever vaccine responses in identical twins.

Source material: PBMCs. These receptors were obtained from a young woman in good health. The CDR3 runs from the conserved cysteine through the conserved F or W. A D gene is named only where the DNA matches it firmly. A row's size may be missing; if present it is once, few, many or a size class.

v_call	d_call	j_call	clone_size	cdr3_nt	cdr3_aa
TRBV3-1	.	TRBJ1-1	few	TGTGCCAGCAGCCAGGGTCAGACAACGAACACTGAAGCTTTCTTT	CASSQGQTTNTEAFF
TRBV7-8	TRBD2	TRBJ2-1	.	TGTGCCAGCAGACTCCAACTAGCGGGGGGAAGAGACAATGAGCAGTTCTTC	CASRLQLAGGRDNEQFF
TRBV20-1	.	TRBJ2-5	.	TGCAGTGCTAGACGGCCTCGCTGGACCCAGTACTTC	CSARRPRWTQYF
TRBV24-1	.	TRBJ1-2	.	TGTGCCACCAGTGATTCCCCCGGGACCGACAACTATGGCTACACCTTC	CATSDSPGTDNYGYTF
TRBV5-5	.	TRBJ1-5	few	TGTGCCAGCAGCTTCGGGCAGGGGATCAATCAGCCCCAGCATTTT	CASSFGQGINQPQHF
TRBV6-5	.	TRBJ2-5	.	TGTGCCAGCAGTTACTTGGGGACCCAGTACTTC	CASSYLGTQYF
TRBV4-1	.	TRBJ2-2	few	TGCGCCAGCAGCCGACAAGATGTGGCAGGGACCGGGGAGCTGTTTTTT	CASSRQDVAGTGELFF
TRBV12-3/TRBV12-4	.	TRBJ2-5	many	TGTGCCAGCAGGAAAAACAGTGTAAATCAAGAGACCCAGTACTTC	CASRKNSVNQETQYF
TRBV6-1	.	TRBJ1-2	many	TGTGCCAGCAGTGATTACTATGGCTACACCTTC	CASSDYYGYTF
TRBV10-3	.	TRBJ2-5	.	TGTGCCATCAGCCCTATCCTACAGTACCAAGAGACCCAGTACTTC	CAISPILQYQETQYF
TRBV6-4	.	TRBJ1-2	.	TGTGCCAGCAGTGACTCGACGGAGGGGGGCTTTGGCTACACCTTC	CASSDSTEGGFGYTF
TRBV12-3/TRBV12-4	.	TRBJ1-5	.	TGTGCCAGCAGTTTTCTGGGGATCCCCCAGCATTTT	CASSFLGIPQHF
TRBV5-6	.	TRBJ2-1	few	TGTGCCAGCAGGTTACAGGGAAATGAGCAGTTCTTC	CASRLQGNEQFF
TRBV24-1	TRBD2	TRBJ2-3	.	TGTGCCACCAGTGATACTAGCGGGGGGTATGGGCCAGATACGCAGTATTTT	CATSDTSGGYGPDTQYF
TRBV5-5	TRBD2	TRBJ2-5	.	TGTGCCAGCAGCCTGGGTGGACTAGGAGGGGAGACCCAGTACTTC	CASSLGGLGGETQYF
TRBV20-1	.	TRBJ2-7	few	TGCAGTGCTAGACCCCAGGGCCTTATCCTCTTTTCCGAGCAGTACTTC	CSARPQGLILFSEQYF
TRBV5-5	.	TRBJ2-1	.	TGTGCCAGCAGCTGGGGAGCCAATGAGCAGTTCTTC	CASSWGANEQFF
TRBV5-5	.	TRBJ2-7	few	TGTGCCAGCAGCTTGCTCTACTCCTACGAGCAGTACTTC	CASSLLYSYEQYF
TRBV14	TRBD2	TRBJ2-3	.	TGTGCCAGCAGCCACGGACTAGCGGCAACAGATACGCAGTATTTT	CASSHGLAATDTQYF
TRBV6-1	.	TRBJ2-2	many	TGTGCCAGCCGTGAGTCAGGGGCGGAAGCCGGGGAGCTGTTTTTT	CASRESGAEAGELFF
TRBV20-1	TRBD1	TRBJ1-1	few	TGCAGTGCTCCCGACAGGGGGCGGACCACTGAAGCTTTCTTT	CSAPDRGRTTEAFF
TRBV12-3/TRBV12-4	TRBD1	TRBJ1-3	few	TGTGCCAGCAGCCTAGGTGGGACAGGGGCGACCTCTGGAAACACCATATATTTT	CASSLGGTGATSGNTIYF
TRBV20-1	TRBD2	TRBJ2-3	.	TGCAGTGCTAGTTCCGGGGGGGATACGCAGTATTTT	CSASSGGDTQYF
TRBV20-1	TRBD1	TRBJ2-1	.	TGCAGTGCTAGAGATATGACAGGGGGTTACAATGAGCAGTTCTTC	CSARDMTGGYNEQFF
TRBV24-1	.	TRBJ2-2	few	TGTGCCACCAGTGATTTAGCCAGGGAAGGGGAGAACACCGGGGAGCTGTTTTTT	CATSDLAREGENTGELFF
TRBV7-9	TRBD1	TRBJ2-7	.	TGTGCCAGCAGCTTACAGGGGGCGATTTCCGGCGAGCAGTACTTC	CASSLQGAISGEQYF
TRBV11-2	.	TRBJ2-3	many	TGTGCCAGCAGCTCGAACGGGTGGCAGTATTTT	CASSSNGWQYF
TRBV6-1	.	TRBJ2-2	few	TGTGCCAGCAACCCCCGACCCGGGGAGCTGTTTTTT	CASNPRPGELFF
TRBV9	.	TRBJ2-5	.	TGTGCCAGCAGCCCAGACCCGGGGCAAGAGACCCAGTACTTC	CASSPDPGQETQYF
TRBV6-1	.	TRBJ2-4	.	TGTGCCAGCAGATCCCCCGCCTATGGCAAAAACATTCAGTACTTC	CASRSPAYGKNIQYF
TRBV20-1	TRBD1	TRBJ1-1	few	TGCAGTCCCGTGGGATGGACAGGCGAGGTTAACACTGAAGCTTTCTTT	CSPVGWTGEVNTEAFF
TRBV3-1	.	TRBJ1-4	.	TGTGCCAGCAGTCATAGCACAACTGCAACTAATGAAAAACTGTTTTTT	CASSHSTTATNEKLFF
TRBV12-3/TRBV12-4	.	TRBJ1-4	.	TGTGCCAGCAGTTTACTCCAGGGGTTTGGGGAAAAACTGTTTTTT	CASSLLQGFGEKLFF
TRBV12-3/TRBV12-4	.	TRBJ2-2	.	TGTGCCAGCACCGCGGGACACGACACCGGGGAGCTGTTTTTT	CASTAGHDTGELFF
TRBV27	.	TRBJ2-3	few	TGTGCCAGCAGTTCGGGGACGAGGGGCACAGATACGCAGTATTTT	CASSSGTRGTDTQYF
TRBV6-5	TRBD1	TRBJ1-1	few	TGTGCCAGCAGTTACTCGGGGGATGCAGGGGGCGCAGCTTTCTTT	CASSYSGDAGGAAFF
TRBV2	.	TRBJ2-1	.	TGTGCCAGCGGGGGGGCTGAGCAGTTCTTC	CASGGAEQFF
TRBV2	TRBD2	TRBJ2-1	few	TGTGCCTGCCAAGTCGGGGAGGGACACAATGAGCAGTTCTTC	CACQVGEGHNEQFF